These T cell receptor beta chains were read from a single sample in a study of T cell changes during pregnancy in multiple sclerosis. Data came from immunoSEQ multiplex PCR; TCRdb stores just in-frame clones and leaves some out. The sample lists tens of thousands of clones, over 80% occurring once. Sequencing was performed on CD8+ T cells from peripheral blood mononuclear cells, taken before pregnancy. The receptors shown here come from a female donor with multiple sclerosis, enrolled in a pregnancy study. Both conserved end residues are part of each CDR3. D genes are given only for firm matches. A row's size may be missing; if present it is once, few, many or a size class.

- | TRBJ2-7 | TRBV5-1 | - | TGCGCCAGCAGCTTGCCTAGCAGCTCCTACGAGCAGTACTTC | CASSLPSSSYEQYF
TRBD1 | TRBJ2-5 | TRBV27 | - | TGTGCCAGCAGTGCTCGGGACAGCCAAGAGACCCAGTACTTC | CASSARDSQETQYF
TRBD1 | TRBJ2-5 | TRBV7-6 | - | TGTGCCAGCAGCCCGGGACAGGGCTATGGTGGGACCCAGTACTTC | CASSPGQGYGGTQYF
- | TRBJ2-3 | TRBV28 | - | TGTGCCAGCAGCCCGACTTTTTCAGATACGCAGTATTTT | CASSPTFSDTQYF
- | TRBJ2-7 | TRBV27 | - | TGTGCCAGCAGTTTCGCTGGCCACGAGCAGTACTTC | CASSFAGHEQYF
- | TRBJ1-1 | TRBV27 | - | TGTGCCAGCAGTTTAATACCGACGACAGGACCAGCTGAAGCTTTCTTT | CASSLIPTTGPAEAFF
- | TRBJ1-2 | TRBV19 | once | TGTGCCAGTAGTATTTGGGCAGACTATGATGGCTACACCTTC | CASSIWADYDGYTF
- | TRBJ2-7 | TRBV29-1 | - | TGCAGCGTTCAACACTCAGGCTCCTACGAGCAGTACTTC | CSVQHSGSYEQYF
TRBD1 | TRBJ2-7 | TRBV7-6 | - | TGTGCCAGCAGCTTAACGGCATCGCAGGGGGAGTACGAGCAGTACTTC | CASSLTASQGEYEQYF
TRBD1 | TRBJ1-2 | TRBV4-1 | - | TGCGCCAGCAGCCAAGATTCCAGGGGGGACTATGGCTACACCTTC | CASSQDSRGDYGYTF
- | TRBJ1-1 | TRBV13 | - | TGTGCCAGCAGCATTTATTACACTGAAGCTTTCTTT | CASSIYYTEAFF
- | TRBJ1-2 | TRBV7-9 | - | TGTGCCAGCAGCTCTGAACTGGAGATCTATGGCTACACCTTC | CASSSELEIYGYTF
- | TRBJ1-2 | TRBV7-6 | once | TGTGCCAGCAGCTCTGAACAGGGCTTCTATGGCTACACCTTC | CASSSEQGFYGYTF
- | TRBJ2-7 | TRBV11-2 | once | TGTGCCAGCAGCACAAATCAGGGGTACGAGCAGTACTTC | CASSTNQGYEQYF
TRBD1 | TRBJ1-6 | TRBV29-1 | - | TGCAGCGTTACAGGGGGCGGAGGATCACCCCTCCACTTT | CSVTGGGGSPLHF
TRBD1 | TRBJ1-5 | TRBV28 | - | TGTGCCAGCAACTGGGAAGGGGCAGGGGGCCTTGGAGCCCGTGGCAATCAGCCCCAGCATTTT | CASNWEGAGGLGARGNQPQHF
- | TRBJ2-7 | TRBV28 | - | TGTGCCAGCAGTTTTCCGGGCGAAGGGAGTTACGAGCAGTACTTC | CASSFPGEGSYEQYF
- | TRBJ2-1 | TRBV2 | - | TGTGCCAGCAGGGAAGTGCGCGAGCAGTTCTTC | CASREVREQFF
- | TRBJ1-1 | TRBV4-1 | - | TGCGCCAGCAGCCAAGAGATTACATCCCTTGAAGCTTTCTTT | CASSQEITSLEAFF
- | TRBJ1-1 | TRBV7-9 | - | TGTGCCAGCAGCCCGGGACTATCTGAAGCTTTCTTT | CASSPGLSEAFF
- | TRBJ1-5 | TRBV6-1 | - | TGTGCCAGCAGTGAGGGCAGCTCCGATCAGCCCCAGCATTTT | CASSEGSSDQPQHF
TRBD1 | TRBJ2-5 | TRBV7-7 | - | TGTGCTAGCAGTTCGAGCTCAGGACAGGGAGAGACCCAGTACTTC | CASSSSSGQGETQYF
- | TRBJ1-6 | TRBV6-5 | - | TGTGCCAGCAGTTACTCGAGAGTTTATAATTCACCCCTCCACTTT | CASSYSRVYNSPLHF
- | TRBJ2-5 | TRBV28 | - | TGTGCCAGCAGTTCCGGACTCCCTATATACTTC | CASSSGLPIYF
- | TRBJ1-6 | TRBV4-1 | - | TGCGCCAGCAGCCAAGTAGGTCAGGCCCGTCGTTCACCCCTCCACTTT | CASSQVGQARRSPLHF
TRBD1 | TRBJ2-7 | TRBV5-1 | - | TGCGCCAGCAGCTTGGGCGGACAGGGCTACGAGCAGTACTTC | CASSLGGQGYEQYF
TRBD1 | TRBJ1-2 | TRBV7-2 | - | TGTGCCAGCAGCCCCTGGACAGGGCCCGATGGCTACACCTTC | CASSPWTGPDGYTF
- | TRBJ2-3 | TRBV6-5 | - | TGTGCCAGCAGTACCCTCGGGGCAGATACGCAGTATTTT | CASSTLGADTQYF
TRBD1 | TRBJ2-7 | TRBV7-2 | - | TGTGCCAGCAGCATGGGACAGGCCTACGAGCAGTACTTC | CASSMGQAYEQYF
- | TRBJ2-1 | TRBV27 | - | TGTGCCAGCAGTTTATCTCTAGGAGGAGGCAATGAGCAGTTCTTC | CASSLSLGGGNEQFF
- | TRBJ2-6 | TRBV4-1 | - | TGCGCCAGCAGCCACTTCTTGCGGGATCTAGTCGCTGGGGCCAACGTCCTGACTTTC | CASSHFLRDLVAGANVLTF
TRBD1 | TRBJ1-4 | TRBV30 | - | TGTGCCTGGAGTTACAGGGGCAATGAAAAACTGTTTTTT | CAWSYRGNEKLFF
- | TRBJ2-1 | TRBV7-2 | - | TGTGCCAGCAGCTTAGGTGCCCGGGGTGAGCAGTTCTTC | CASSLGARGEQFF
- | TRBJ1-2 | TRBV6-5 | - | TGTGCCAGCAGGTCCGGGACAAATGACGATGGCTACACCTTC | CASRSGTNDDGYTF
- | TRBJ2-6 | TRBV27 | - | TGTGCCAGCAGTTCGTCCCCTCCAGGCCAATCTGGGGCCAACGTCCTGACTTTC | CASSSSPPGQSGANVLTF
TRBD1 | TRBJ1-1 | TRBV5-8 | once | TGTGCCAGCAAGGCAGGGACAGGCAGTTACACTGAAGCTTTCTTT | CASKAGTGSYTEAFF
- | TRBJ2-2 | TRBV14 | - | TGTGCCAGCAGCCAAGTTCGGGCCGGGGAGCTGTTTTTT | CASSQVRAGELFF
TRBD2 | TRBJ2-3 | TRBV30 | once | TGTGCCTGGAGTCCCGGACTAGCAGGAGATACGCAGTATTTT | CAWSPGLAGDTQYF
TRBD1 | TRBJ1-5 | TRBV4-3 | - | TGCGCCAGCAGCCAGGACAGGGTCAATCAGCCCCAGCATTTT | CASSQDRVNQPQHF
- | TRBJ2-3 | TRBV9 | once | TGTGCCAGCAGCGTAGGAGTTAGCTCAGATACGCAGTATTTT | CASSVGVSSDTQYF
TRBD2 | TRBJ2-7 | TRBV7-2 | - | TGTGCCAGCAGCTTAAGTGGTAGCGGGGGGTTCTACGAGCAGTACTTC | CASSLSGSGGFYEQYF
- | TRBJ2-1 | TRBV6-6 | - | TGTGCCAGCAGGCACCAGGAAGTTGAGCAGTTCTTC | CASRHQEVEQFF
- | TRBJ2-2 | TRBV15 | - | TGTGCCACCAGCATGCAGGGTAGGAGCACCGGGGAGCTGTTTTTT | CATSMQGRSTGELFF
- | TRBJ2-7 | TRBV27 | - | TGTGCCAGCAGTTTATCCCCAGATTCATACGAGCAGTACTTC | CASSLSPDSYEQYF
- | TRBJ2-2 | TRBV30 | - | TGTGCCTCGGAGACCACCGGGGAGCTGTTTTTT | CASETTGELFF